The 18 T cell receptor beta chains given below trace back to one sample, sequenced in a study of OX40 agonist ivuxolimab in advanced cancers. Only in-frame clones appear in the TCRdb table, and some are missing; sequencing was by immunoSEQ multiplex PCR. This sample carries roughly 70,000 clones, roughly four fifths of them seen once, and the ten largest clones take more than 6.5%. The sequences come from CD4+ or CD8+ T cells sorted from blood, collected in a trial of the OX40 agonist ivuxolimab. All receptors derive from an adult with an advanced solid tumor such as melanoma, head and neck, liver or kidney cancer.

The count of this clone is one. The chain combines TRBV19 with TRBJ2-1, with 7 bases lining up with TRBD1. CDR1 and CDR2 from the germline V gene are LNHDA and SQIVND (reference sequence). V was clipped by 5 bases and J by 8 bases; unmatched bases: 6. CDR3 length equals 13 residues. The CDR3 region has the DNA TGTGCCAGTAGTGCACAACAGGGGTATGAGCAGTTCTTC. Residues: CASSAQQGYEQFF.

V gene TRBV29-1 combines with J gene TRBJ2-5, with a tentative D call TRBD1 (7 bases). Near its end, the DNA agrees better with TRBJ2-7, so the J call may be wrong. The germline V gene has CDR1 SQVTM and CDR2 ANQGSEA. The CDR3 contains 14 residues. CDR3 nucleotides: TGCAGCGTTGGGGCAGGGGGGAGCTCCTACGAGCAGTACTTC. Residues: CSVGAGGSSYEQYF.

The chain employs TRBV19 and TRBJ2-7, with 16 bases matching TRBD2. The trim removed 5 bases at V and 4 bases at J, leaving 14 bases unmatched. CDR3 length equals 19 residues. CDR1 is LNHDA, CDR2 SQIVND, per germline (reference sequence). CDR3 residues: CASSSRPGTSGRVPYEQYF. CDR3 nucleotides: TGTGCCAGTAGTTCGAGACCCGGGACTAGCGGGAGGGTCCCGTACGAGCAGTACTTC.

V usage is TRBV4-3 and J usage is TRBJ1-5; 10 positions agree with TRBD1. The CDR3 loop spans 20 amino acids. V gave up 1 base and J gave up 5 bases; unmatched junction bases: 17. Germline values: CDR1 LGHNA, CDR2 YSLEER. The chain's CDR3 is CASSQGAGTGAPGWYQPQHF. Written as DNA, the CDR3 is TGCGCCAGCAGCCAAGGGGCCGGGACAGGGGCCCCTGGGTGGTATCAGCCCCAGCATTTT.

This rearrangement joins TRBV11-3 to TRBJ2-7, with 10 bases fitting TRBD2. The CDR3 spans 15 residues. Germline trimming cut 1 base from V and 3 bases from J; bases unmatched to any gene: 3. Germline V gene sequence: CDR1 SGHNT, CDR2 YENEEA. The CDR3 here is CASSLVLAGFYEQYV. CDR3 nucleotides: TGTGCCAGCAGCTTAGTACTAGCGGGATTCTACGAGCAGTACGTC.

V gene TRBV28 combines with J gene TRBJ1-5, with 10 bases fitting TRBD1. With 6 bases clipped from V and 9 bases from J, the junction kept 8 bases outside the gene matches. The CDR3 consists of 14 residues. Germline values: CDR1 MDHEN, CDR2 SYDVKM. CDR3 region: CASRRGQGVGPQHF. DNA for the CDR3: TGTGCCAGCAGACGAGGACAGGGGGTCGGGCCCCAGCATTTT.

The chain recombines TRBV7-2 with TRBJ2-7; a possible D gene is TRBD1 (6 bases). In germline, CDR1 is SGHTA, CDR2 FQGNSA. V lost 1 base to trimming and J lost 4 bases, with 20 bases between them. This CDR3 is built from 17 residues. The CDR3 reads CASSLEAQGRWGYEQYF. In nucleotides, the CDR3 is TGTGCCAGCAGCTTAGAGGCGCAGGGGAGATGGGGTTACGAGCAGTACTTC.

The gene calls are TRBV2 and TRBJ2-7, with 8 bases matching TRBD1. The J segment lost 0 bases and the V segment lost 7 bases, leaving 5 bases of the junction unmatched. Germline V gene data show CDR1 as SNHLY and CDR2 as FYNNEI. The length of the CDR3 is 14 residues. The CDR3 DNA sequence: TGTGCCAGCAACTACAGGGGGAGCTCCTACGAGCAGTACTTC. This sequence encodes CASNYRGSSYEQYF.

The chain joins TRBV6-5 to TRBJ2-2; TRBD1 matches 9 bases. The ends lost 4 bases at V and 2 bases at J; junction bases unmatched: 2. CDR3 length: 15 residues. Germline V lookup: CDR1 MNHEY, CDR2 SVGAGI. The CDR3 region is CASSLGQGNTGELFF. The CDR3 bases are TGTGCCAGCAGTTTGGGACAGGGTAACACCGGGGAGCTGTTTTTT.

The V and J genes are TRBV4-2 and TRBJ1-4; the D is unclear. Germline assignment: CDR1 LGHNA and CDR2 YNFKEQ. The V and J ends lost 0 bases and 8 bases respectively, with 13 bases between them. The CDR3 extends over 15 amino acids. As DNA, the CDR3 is TGTGCCAGCAGCCAAGAGGAACTCTATCCGGAAAAACTGTTTTTT. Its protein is CASSQEELYPEKLFF.

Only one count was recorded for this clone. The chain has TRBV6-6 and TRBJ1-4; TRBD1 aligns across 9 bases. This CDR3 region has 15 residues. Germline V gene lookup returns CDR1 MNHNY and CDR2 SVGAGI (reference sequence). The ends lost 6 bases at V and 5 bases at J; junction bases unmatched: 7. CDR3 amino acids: CASSRGTGQNEKLFF. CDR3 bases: TGTGCCAGCAGCCGTGGGACAGGGCAAAATGAAAAACTGTTTTTT.

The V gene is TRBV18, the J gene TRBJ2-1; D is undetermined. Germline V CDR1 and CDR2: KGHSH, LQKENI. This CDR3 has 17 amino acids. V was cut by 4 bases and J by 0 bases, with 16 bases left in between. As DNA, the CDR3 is TGTGCCAGCTCACGGTATGTTAGTGGTAGCTCCTACAATGAGCAGTTCTTC. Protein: CASSRYVSGSSYNEQFF.

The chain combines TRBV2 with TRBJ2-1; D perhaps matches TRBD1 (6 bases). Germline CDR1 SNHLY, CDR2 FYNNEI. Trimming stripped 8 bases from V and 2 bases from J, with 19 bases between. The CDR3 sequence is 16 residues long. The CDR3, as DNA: TGTGCCAGCGGAGATCGAACAGGGAGACCCTACAATGAGCAGTTCTTC. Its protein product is CASGDRTGRPYNEQFF.

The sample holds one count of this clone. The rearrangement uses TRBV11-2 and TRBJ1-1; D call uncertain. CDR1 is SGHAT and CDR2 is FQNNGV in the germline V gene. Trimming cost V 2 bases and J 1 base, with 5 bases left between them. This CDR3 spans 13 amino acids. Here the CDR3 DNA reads TGTGCCAGCAGCTTAATGAGGAACACTGAAGCTTTCTTT. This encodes CASSLMRNTEAFF.

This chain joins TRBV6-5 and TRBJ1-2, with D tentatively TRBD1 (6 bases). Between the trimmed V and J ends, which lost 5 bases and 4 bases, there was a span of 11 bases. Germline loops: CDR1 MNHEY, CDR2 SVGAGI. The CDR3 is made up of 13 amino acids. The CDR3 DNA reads TGTGCCAGCAGTCAGGGACATTCCTATGGCTACACCTTC. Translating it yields CASSQGHSYGYTF.

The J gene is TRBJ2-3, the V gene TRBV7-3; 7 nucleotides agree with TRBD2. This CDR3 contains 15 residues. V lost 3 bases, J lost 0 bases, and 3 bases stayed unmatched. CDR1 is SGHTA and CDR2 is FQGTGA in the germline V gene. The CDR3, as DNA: TGTGCCAGCAGCTTCACAGCGGGGAGCACAGATACGCAGTATTTT. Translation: CASSFTAGSTDTQYF.

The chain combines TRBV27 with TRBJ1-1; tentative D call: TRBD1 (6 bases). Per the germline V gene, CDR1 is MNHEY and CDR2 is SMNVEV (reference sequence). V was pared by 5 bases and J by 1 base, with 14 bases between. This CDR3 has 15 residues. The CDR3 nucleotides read TGTGCCAGCAGTGCAACGGGACACAGGAACACTGAAGCTTTCTTT. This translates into CASSATGHRNTEAFF.

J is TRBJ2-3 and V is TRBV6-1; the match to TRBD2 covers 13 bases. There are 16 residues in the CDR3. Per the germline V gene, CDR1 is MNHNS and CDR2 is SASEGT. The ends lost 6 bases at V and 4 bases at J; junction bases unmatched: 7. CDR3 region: CASRELAGGRADTQYF. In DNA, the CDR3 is TGTGCCAGCAGGGAACTAGCGGGGGGGCGCGCAGATACGCAGTATTTT.